The 12 T cell receptor beta chains below were found in one sample sequenced in a study of chemoradiotherapy in HPV16-positive cancers. Libraries were prepared by immunoSEQ multiplex PCR; TCRdb keeps only in-frame clonotypes and omits some of them. The table lists about 7,000 clones, 70% to 90% of them singletons, with around 3.8% in the top ten. This specimen was collected from a patient who underwent chemoradiotherapy. The receptors were sampled from a human donor with HPV-associated anogenital cancer.

This chain connects TRBV2 to TRBJ1-5; D not resolved. Germline V gene data show CDR1 as SNHLY and CDR2 as FYNNEI. The CDR3 is made up of 15 amino acids. V was pared by 2 bases and J by 7 bases, with 15 bases between. CDR3 nucleotide sequence: TGTGCCAGCAGTGAACTGGGTCGGGTTGGGCAGCCCCAGCATTTT. This sequence encodes CASSELGRVGQPQHF.

The chain carries TRBV6-5 and TRBJ2-7, with D perhaps TRBD1 (5 bases). This CDR3 is built from 16 residues. V gave up 1 base and J gave up 6 bases, with 19 bases separating them. Germline lookup yields CDR1 MNHEY and CDR2 SVGAGI. CDR3 nucleotides: TGTGCCAGCAGTTACTTGCTCAATGGGGCCCCATCCGAGCAGTACTTC. Protein: CASSYLLNGAPSEQYF.

The CDR3 nucleotides read TGTGCCAGCAGCTTAACTCCGGCAGGGGGCGCGTGGGAGACCCAGTACTTC. This translates into CASSLTPAGGAWETQYF. J is TRBJ2-5 and V is TRBV7-3, with 8 bases lining up with TRBD1. The CDR3 is made up of 17 amino acids. CDR1 is SGHTA and CDR2 is FQGTGA in the germline V gene. Unmatched junction bases numbered 11, after V lost 0 bases and J lost 5 bases.

This sequence joins TRBV6-5 and TRBJ2-5; D unclear. Germline V gene lookup returns CDR1 MNHEY and CDR2 SVGAGI. The CDR3 is made up of 15 amino acids. The V end lost 8 bases, the J end lost 1 base, and 17 bases lay between the germline ends. CDR3 nucleotide sequence: TGTGCCAGCGTATCAAGGTTAAGCCCCCAAGAGACCCAGTACTTC. This codes for CASVSRLSPQETQYF.

The J gene is TRBJ2-1, the V gene TRBV9; 14 bases map to TRBD2. The CDR3 spans 16 residues. The V and J ends lost 0 bases and 12 bases, in that order; junction bases with no gene match: 8. Germline V gives CDR1 SGDLS, CDR2 YYNGEE. CDR3 in DNA: TGTGCCAGCAGCGTAGGCGGACTAGCGGGGGGCCTCGGGCAGTTCTTC. As protein: CASSVGGLAGGLGQFF.

The chain couples TRBV19 to TRBJ1-2, with 11 positions matching TRBD1. This CDR3 contains 13 residues. The V segment lost 6 bases and the J segment 5 bases; nucleotides outside the gene matches: 2. CDR1 and CDR2 (germline): LNHDA, SQIVND (reference sequence). The CDR3 loop is CASRDRGRYGYTF. The CDR3, as DNA: TGTGCCAGTAGGGACAGGGGGCGTTATGGCTACACCTTC. Full variable domain (rest looked up from reference TRBV19 and TRBJ1-2): DGGITQSPKYLFRKEGQNVTLSCEQNLNHDAMYWYRQDPGQGLRLIYYSQIVNDFQKGDIAEGYSVSREKKESFPLTVTSAQKNPTAFYLCASRDRGRYGYTFGSGTRLTVV.

J is TRBJ2-7 and V is TRBV6-1, with TRBD1 matching over 8 bases. The CDR3 runs 16 residues. CDR1 and CDR2 (germline): MNHNS, SASEGT. The J segment lost 1 base and the V segment lost 2 bases, leaving 7 bases of the junction unmatched. CDR3 sequence (DNA): TGTGCCAGCAGTGAACCCCAGACAGGGGTTTCCTACGAGCAGTACTTC. It yields the protein CASSEPQTGVSYEQYF.

In this sample, this clone turned up once. This chain joins TRBV19 and TRBJ2-7; no reliable D call. The CDR3 is 15 amino acids. The germline V gene has CDR1 LNHDA and CDR2 SQIVND (reference sequence). Trimming pared 3 bases from V and 2 bases from J, leaving 14 bases between. CDR3 in DNA: TGTGCCAGTAGTATCAATCATCCTGGAACCTACGAGCAGTACTTC. Translated: CASSINHPGTYEQYF.

This sequence joins TRBV27 and TRBJ2-5; 8 bases line up with TRBD2. With 3 bases clipped from V and 5 bases from J, the junction kept 5 bases outside the gene matches. Germline V gene lookup returns CDR1 MNHEY and CDR2 SMNVEV (reference sequence). The CDR3 is made up of 14 amino acids. Here the CDR3 DNA reads TGTGCCAGCAGTTTTTCCGGGGGGGTTGAGACCCAGTACTTC. This encodes CASSFSGGVETQYF.

V is TRBV6-1 and J is TRBJ2-7; maybe TRBD1 (7 bases). Trimming took 6 bases from V and 3 from J, leaving 18 bases between them. This CDR3 comprises 15 residues. Germline V lookup: CDR1 MNHNS, CDR2 SASEGT. This CDR3 reads CASSTRGDSFYEQYF. In DNA, the CDR3 is TGTGCCAGCAGCACCAGGGGGGACTCTTTCTACGAGCAGTACTTC.

V is TRBV5-1 and J is TRBJ1-5; TRBD1 aligns across 10 bases. V trimming: 3 bases; J trimming: 3 bases; junction bases outside the gene matches: 3. This CDR3 has 15 residues. Germline assignment: CDR1 SGHRS and CDR2 YFSETQ. The CDR3 sequence is CASSWGQGNNQPQHF. The CDR3 coding sequence is TGCGCCAGCAGCTGGGGACAGGGGAACAATCAGCCCCAGCATTTT.

The gene calls are TRBV6-1 and TRBJ2-1; TRBD1 might be the D (6 bases). The CDR3 totals 16 residues. From germline, CDR1 is MNHNS and CDR2 SASEGT. The ends were cut back, 1 base at V and 8 bases at J, with 18 bases in the middle. CDR3 in DNA: TGTGCCAGCAGTGAAGAGGTTGGCAGGGGCAAGGATGAGCAGTTCTTC. Translation gives CASSEEVGRGKDEQFF.